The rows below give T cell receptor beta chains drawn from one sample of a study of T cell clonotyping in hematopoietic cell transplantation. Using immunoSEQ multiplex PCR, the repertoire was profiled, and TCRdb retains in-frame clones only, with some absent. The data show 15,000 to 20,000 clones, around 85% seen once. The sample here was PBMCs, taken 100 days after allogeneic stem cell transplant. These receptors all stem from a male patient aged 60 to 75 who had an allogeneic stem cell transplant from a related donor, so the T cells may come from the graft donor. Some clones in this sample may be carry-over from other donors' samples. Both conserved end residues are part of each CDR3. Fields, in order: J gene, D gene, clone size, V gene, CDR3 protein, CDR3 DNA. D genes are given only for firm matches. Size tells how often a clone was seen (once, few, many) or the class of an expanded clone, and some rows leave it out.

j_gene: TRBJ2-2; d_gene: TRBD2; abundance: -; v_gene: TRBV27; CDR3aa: CASSLLAGVNTGELFF; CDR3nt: TGTGCCAGCAGTCTCTTAGCGGGTGTTAACACCGGGGAGCTGTTTTTT
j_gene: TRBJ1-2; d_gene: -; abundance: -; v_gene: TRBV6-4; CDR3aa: CASSDNGQGYTF; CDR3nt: TGTGCCAGCAGTGACAACGGACAGGGCTACACCTTC
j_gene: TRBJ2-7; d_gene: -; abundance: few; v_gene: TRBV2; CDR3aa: CASSGMSYEQYF; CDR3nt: TGTGCCAGCAGCGGAATGAGCTACGAGCAGTACTTC
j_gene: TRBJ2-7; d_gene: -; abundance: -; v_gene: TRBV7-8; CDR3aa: CASSLAGHSYEQYF; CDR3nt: TGTGCCAGCAGCTTAGCGGGACATAGCTACGAGCAGTACTTC
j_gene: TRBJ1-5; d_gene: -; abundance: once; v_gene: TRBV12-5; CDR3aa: CASAPDTSLQPQHF; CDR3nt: TGTGCTAGTGCCCCCGACACGTCCCTCCAGCCCCAGCATTTT
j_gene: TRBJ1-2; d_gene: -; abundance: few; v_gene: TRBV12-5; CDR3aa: CASGLALQGYGYTF; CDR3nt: TGTGCTAGTGGTTTGGCTCTACAGGGCTATGGCTACACCTTC
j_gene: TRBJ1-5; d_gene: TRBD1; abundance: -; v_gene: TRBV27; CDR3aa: CACRWGQRTSRRNQPQHF; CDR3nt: TGTGCCTGCCGTTGGGGACAGAGAACCTCAAGACGTAATCAGCCCCAGCATTTT
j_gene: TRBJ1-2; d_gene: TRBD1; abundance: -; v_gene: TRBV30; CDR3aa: CAFPGTGGTYTF; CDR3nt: TGTGCCTTCCCCGGGACAGGGGGTACCTACACCTTC
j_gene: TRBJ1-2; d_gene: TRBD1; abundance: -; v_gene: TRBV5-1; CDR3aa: CASSSQSVPGQGLNYGYTF; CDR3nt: TGCGCCAGCAGCTCTCAGTCTGTCCCGGGACAGGGTTTGAACTATGGCTACACCTTC
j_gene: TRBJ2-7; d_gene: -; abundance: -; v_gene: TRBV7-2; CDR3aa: CASSHGGYGEQYF; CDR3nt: TGTGCCAGCAGCCACGGGGGATATGGCGAGCAGTACTTC
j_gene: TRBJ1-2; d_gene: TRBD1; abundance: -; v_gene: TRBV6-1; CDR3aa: CASSDLTGALYGYTF; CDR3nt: TGTGCCAGCAGTGACTTGACAGGGGCACTCTATGGCTACACCTTC
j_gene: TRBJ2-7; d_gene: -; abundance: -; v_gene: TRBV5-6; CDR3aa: CASSPGAALGEQYF; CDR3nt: TGTGCCAGCAGCCCTGGGGCCGCCCTAGGTGAGCAGTACTTC
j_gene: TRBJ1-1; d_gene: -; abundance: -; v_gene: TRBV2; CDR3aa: CASSELQGPYTEAFF; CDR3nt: TGTGCCAGCAGTGAGCTACAGGGACCGTACACTGAAGCTTTCTTT
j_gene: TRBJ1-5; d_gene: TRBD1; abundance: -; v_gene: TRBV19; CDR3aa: CASSSLGTVGNQPQHF; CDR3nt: TGTGCCAGTAGTAGCCTCGGGACAGTCGGCAATCAGCCCCAGCATTTT
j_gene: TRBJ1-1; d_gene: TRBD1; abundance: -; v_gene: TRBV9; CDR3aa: CASRARTGGDTEAFF; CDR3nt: TGTGCCAGCAGGGCAAGAACAGGGGGAGACACTGAAGCTTTCTTT
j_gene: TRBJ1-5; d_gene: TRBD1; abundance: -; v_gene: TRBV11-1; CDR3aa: CASSPGTGVNQPQHF; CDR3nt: TGTGCCAGCAGCCCCGGGACAGGGGTTAATCAGCCCCAGCATTTT
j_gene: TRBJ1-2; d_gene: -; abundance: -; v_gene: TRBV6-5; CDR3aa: CASSYSGGSNYGYTF; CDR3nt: TGTGCCAGCAGTTACTCGGGGGGGAGTAACTATGGCTACACCTTC
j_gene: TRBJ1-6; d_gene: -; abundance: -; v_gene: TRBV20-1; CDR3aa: CSARSNSPLHF; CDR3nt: TGCAGTGCCCGATCTAATTCACCCCTCCACTTT
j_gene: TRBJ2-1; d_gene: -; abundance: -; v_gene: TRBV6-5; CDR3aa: CASSYQGSNNEQFF; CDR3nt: TGTGCCAGCAGTTATCAGGGGTCCAACAATGAGCAGTTCTTC
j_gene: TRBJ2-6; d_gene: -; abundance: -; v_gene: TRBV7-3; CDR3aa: CASRKGGQLSGANVLTF; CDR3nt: TGTGCCAGCAGAAAAGGCGGACAGCTCTCTGGGGCCAACGTCCTGACTTTC
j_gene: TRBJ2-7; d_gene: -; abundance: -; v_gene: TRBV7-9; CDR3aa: CASSLASAAYEQYF; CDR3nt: TGTGCCAGCAGCTTAGCGTCGGCGGCCTACGAGCAGTACTTC
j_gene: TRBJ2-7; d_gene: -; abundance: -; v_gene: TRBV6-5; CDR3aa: CASSYGPGFREQYF; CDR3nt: TGTGCCAGCAGTTACGGGCCCGGCTTCCGGGAGCAGTACTTC
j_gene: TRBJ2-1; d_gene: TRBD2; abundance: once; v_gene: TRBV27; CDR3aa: CASRLAGGPDEQFF; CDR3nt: TGTGCCAGTAGACTAGCGGGGGGTCCCGATGAGCAGTTCTTC
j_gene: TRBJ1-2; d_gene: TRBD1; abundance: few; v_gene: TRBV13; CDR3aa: CASSLWGQIPIYGYTF; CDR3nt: TGTGCCAGCAGCTTATGGGGACAGATCCCTATCTATGGCTACACCTTC
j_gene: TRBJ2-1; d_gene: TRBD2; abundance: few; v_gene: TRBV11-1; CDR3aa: CASSLVSGGAAYEQFF; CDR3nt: TGTGCCAGCAGCTTAGTTAGCGGGGGGGCCGCTTACGAGCAGTTCTTC
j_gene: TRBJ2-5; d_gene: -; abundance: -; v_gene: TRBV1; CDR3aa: CTSSQETQYF; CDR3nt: TGCACCAGCAGCCAAGAGACCCAGTACTTC
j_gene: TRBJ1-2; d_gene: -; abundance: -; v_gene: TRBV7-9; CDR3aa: CASSHRGLWYTF; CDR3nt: TGTGCCAGCAGCCATAGGGGCCTGTGGTACACCTTC
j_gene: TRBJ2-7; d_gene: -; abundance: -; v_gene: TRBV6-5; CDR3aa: CASSYGGISTYEQYF; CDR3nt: TGTGCCAGCAGTTACGGGGGAATTAGCACCTACGAGCAGTACTTC
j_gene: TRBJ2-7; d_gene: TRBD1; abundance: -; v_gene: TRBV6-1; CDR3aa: CASSAGTGANEQYF; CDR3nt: TGTGCCAGCAGCGCCGGGACAGGGGCCAACGAGCAGTACTTC
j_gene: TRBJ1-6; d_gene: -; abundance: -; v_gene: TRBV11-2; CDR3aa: CASSLDRDSPLHF; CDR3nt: TGTGCCAGCAGCTTAGACAGGGATTCACCCCTCCACTTT
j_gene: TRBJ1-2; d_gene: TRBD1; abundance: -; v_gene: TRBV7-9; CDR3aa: CASSSSTGDGYTF; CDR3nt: TGTGCCAGCAGCTCCTCTACAGGGGATGGCTACACCTTC
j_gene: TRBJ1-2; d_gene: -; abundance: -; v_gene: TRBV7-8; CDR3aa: CASSPDGNYGYTF; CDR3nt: TGTGCCAGCAGCCCAGACGGGAACTATGGCTACACCTTC
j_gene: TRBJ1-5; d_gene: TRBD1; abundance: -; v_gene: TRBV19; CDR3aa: CASRPLTPGQGLNQPQHF; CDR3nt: TGTGCCAGTAGGCCTTTAACCCCCGGACAGGGGCTTAATCAGCCCCAGCATTTT
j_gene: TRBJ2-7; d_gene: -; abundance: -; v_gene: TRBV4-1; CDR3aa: CASSQDPYPSSDEQYF; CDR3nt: TGCGCCAGCAGCCAAGATCCCTATCCAAGCTCTGACGAGCAGTACTTC
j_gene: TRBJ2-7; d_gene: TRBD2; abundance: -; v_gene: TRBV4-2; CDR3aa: CASSQVSSGGSYEQYF; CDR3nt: TGTGCCAGCAGCCAAGTTTCTAGCGGGGGCTCCTACGAGCAGTACTTC
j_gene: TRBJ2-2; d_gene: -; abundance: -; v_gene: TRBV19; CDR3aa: CASSRPRMNTGELFF; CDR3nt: TGTGCCAGCAGCCGCCCTCGCATGAACACCGGGGAGCTGTTTTTT
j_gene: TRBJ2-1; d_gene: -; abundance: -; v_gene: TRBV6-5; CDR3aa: CATTVITEQFF; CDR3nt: TGTGCCACCACGGTCATTACGGAGCAGTTCTTC
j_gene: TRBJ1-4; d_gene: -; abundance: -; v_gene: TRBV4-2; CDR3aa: CASSQDSEKLFF; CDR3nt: TGTGCCAGCAGCCAAGATAGTGAAAAACTGTTTTTT
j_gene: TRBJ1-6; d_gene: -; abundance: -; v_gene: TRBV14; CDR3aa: CASSQTGFSPLHF; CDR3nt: TGTGCCAGCAGCCAAACGGGTTTCTCACCCCTCCACTTT
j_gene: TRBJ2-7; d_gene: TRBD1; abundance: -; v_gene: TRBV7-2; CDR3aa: CASSLEGQGDEQYF; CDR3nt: TGTGCCAGCAGCTTAGAGGGACAGGGGGACGAGCAGTACTTC
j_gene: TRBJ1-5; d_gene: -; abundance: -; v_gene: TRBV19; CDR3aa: CASSIRLGDQPQHF; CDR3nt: TGTGCCAGTAGTATCCGGTTGGGTGATCAGCCCCAGCATTTT
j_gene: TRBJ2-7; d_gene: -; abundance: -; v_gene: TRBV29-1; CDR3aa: CSVTIRSEQYF; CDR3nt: TGCAGCGTTACGATCCGGAGCGAGCAGTACTTC
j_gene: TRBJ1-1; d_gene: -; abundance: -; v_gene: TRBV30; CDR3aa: CAWSIHTEAFF; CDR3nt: TGTGCCTGGAGTATCCACACTGAAGCTTTCTTT
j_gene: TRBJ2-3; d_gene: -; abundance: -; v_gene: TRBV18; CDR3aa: CASSPGTGSTDTQYF; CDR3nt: TGTGCCAGCTCACCCGGGACGGGGAGCACAGATACGCAGTATTTT
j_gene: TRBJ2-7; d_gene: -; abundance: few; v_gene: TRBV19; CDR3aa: CASSPGLDEQYF; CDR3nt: TGTGCCAGTAGTCCAGGGTTGGACGAGCAGTACTTC
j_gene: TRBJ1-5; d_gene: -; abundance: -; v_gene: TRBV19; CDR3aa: CASDSQGISNQPQHF; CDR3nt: TGTGCCAGTGACTCCCAGGGGATTAGCAATCAGCCCCAGCATTTT
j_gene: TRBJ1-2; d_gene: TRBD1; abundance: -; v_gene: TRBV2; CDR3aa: CASSGIRDRGSVNYGYTF; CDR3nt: TGTGCCAGCAGCGGCATCCGGGACAGGGGCTCCGTCAACTATGGCTACACCTTC
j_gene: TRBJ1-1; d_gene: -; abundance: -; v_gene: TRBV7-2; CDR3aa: CASGGLGLEAFF; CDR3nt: TGTGCCAGCGGGGGACTCGGTCTCGAAGCTTTCTTT
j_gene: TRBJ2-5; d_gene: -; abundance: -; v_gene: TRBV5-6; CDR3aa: CASSPGLGETQYF; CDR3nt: TGTGCCAGCAGTCCAGGGTTGGGGGAGACCCAGTACTTC
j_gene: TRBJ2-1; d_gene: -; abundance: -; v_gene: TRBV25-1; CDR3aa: CASTRGTGDNEQFF; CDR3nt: TGTGCCAGCACCCGAGGGACCGGGGACAATGAGCAGTTCTTC
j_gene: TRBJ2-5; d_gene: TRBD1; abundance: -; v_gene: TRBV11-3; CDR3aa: CASSLRRGDRGKETQYF; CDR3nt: TGTGCCAGCAGCTTAAGACGTGGGGACAGGGGCAAAGAGACCCAGTACTTC
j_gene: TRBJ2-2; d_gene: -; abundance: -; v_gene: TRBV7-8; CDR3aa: CASSFRPGSNTGELFF; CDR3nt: TGTGCCAGCAGCTTTAGGCCGGGGTCGAACACCGGGGAGCTGTTTTTT
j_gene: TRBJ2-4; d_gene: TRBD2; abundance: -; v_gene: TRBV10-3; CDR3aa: CAISPSRGGQSIQYF; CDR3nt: TGTGCCATCAGTCCCTCACGGGGGGGCCAATCGATTCAGTACTTC
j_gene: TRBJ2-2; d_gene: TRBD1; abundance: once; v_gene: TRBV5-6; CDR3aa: CASTSTGASAANTGELFF; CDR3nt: TGTGCCAGCACCTCGACAGGGGCCAGTGCGGCGAACACCGGGGAGCTGTTTTTT